This passage covers 4 T cell receptor beta chains from one sample sequenced in a study of CD8+ T cells in alopecia areata. Stated treatment: oral pan-JAK inhibitor, 5-10 mg twice daily. RNA, once extracted, was reverse transcribed into cDNA for use as the sequencing template. Sequencing was performed with immunoSEQ multiplex PCR; in TCRdb, only in-frame clones are kept and a portion is missing. The sample has 200,000 to 250,000 clones, around 66% seen once. The specimen comprised CD4+ T cells sorted from blood, sampled at week 4, from a patient treated with tofacitinib. These receptors were collected from a human donor with alopecia areata.

The CDR3 here is CASSVATGGQGGYTF. In DNA form, the CDR3 reads TGTGCCAGCAGCGTAGCTACGGGAGGCCAGGGGGGCTACACCTTC. The rearrangement uses TRBV9 and TRBJ1-2; a possible D gene is TRBD1 (6 bases). Trimming removed 0 bases at V and 8 bases at J, with 17 bases between. Germline V CDR1 and CDR2: SGDLS, YYNGEE. The CDR3 consists of 15 residues.

This chain joins TRBV30 and TRBJ1-6; D not resolved. V lost 2 bases, J lost 11 bases, and 25 bases lay in between. CDR3 size: 17 residues. Germline CDR1 and CDR2: GTSNPN and SVGIG (reference sequence). The DNA for the CDR3 is TGTGCCTGGAGTCCCACCCACCTCCAGAAGCGAAATCCACCCCTCCACTTT. Its protein product is CAWSPTHLQKRNPPLHF. The complete variable domain, with remaining parts taken from reference TRBV30 and TRBJ1-6, reads SQTIHQWPATLVQPVGSPLSLECTVEGTSNPNLYWYRQAAGRGLQLLFYSVGIGQISSEVPQNLSASRPQDRQFILSSKKLLLSDSGFYLCAWSPTHLQKRNPPLHFGNGTRLTVT.

The chain is built from TRBV5-4 and TRBJ1-2, with TRBD1 matching over 9 bases. Germline CDR1 and CDR2: SGHNT and YYREEE (reference sequence). V lost 4 bases to trimming and J lost 4 bases; unmatched junction nucleotides: 11. CDR3 length equals 16 residues. The DNA of the CDR3 is TGTGCCAGCAGCCAGGGACAGGGAAAAGGACTCTATGGCTACACCTTC. Translated, it gives CASSQGQGKGLYGYTF.

The chain joins TRBV5-1 to TRBJ2-4, with 13 bases matching TRBD2. The CDR3 consists of 14 residues. V was pared by 5 bases and J by 5 bases, with 1 base of the junction left unmatched. Germline CDR1 and CDR2: SGHRS and YFSETQ. CDR3 bases: TGCGCCAGCAGAGGGACTAGCGGGGAAAACATTCAGTACTTC. This translates into CASRGTSGENIQYF.